A single T cell receptor beta chain is shown here with its context. TCRdb's table, derived via immunoSEQ multiplex PCR, lists solely in-frame clones and lacks some. Of approximately 75,000 clones in the sample, roughly 82% were seen once. This sample was taken from a study of blood T cell repertoires in COVID-19. About the research overall: Specimens from acute and convalescent COVID-19 originated in the United States, Italy and Spain. The analysed material was cDNA or gDNA that came from T cells, B-cell-depleted T cells, or PBMCs.

The CDR3 spans 14 residues. Per germline, CDR1 ENHRY and CDR2 SYGVKD. The junction had 7 bases not matched to a gene; V was cut back by 6 bases and J by 2 bases. Sequenced material: peripheral blood. The chain uses TRBV10-3 and TRBJ2-7; 7 nucleotides agree with TRBD1. This receptor was identified in a woman aged 45-60 years with acute or convalescent COVID-19. The CDR3 is CAISEMTGPYEQYF. Written as DNA, the CDR3 is TGTGCCATCAGCGAAATGACAGGGCCCTACGAGCAGTACTTC.